The 11 T cell receptor beta chains in this list originate from one sample, sequenced in a study of CD8+ T cells in alopecia areata (dated by TCRdb to the late 2010s). In light of the paper, this sample's time point label describes: about 4 weeks on oral tofacitinib. The sample's treatment or condition label, decoded: oral pan-JAK inhibitor, 5-10 mg twice daily. The library was obtained by the immunoSEQ multiplex PCR assay. RNA was extracted from all samples and reverse transcribed into cDNA as template for TCR sequencing. Not all clones reach the TCRdb copy of this immuneACCESS table, which keeps in-frame sequences only. Checked studies attribute under half of the gap to unresolved V genes and leave the rest unexplained. Counted in this sample were around 190,000 clones; roughly 64% of them appeared once. Together, the top ten hold roughly 4.2% of the sample. Source: CD4+ T cells sorted from blood, taken at week 4, from a patient treated with tofacitinib. The receptors shown here come from a human donor with alopecia areata.

This chain links TRBV7-9 with TRBJ2-5; TRBD1 agrees at 10 bases. This CDR3 spans 13 amino acids. V shed 5 bases and J 5 bases; nucleotides not matched to a gene: 2. Per germline, CDR1 SEHNR and CDR2 FQNEAQ (reference sequence). CDR3 in DNA: TGTGCCAGCAGCCAGACAGGGGGCGAGACCCAGTACTTC. This sequence encodes CASSQTGGETQYF.

This chain uses TRBV6-5 with TRBJ1-4; D gene uncertain. The CDR3 loop spans 13 amino acids. CDR1 MNHEY and CDR2 SVGAGI come from the germline V gene. Trimming left V 2 bases short and J 6 bases short, with 7 bases between. For the CDR3, the DNA is TGTGCCAGCAGTTACCCCGCGGATGAAAAACTGTTTTTT. It translates to CASSYPADEKLFF.

Only a few counts were recorded for this clone. The chain employs TRBV29-1 and TRBJ1-1; 7 nucleotides align to TRBD1. The CDR3 has 12 residues. Trimming at V came to 4 bases and at J to 10 bases, leaving 9 bases not matched to a gene. Germline CDR1 SQVTM, CDR2 ANQGSEA. The CDR3 is CSVVLEGGGAFF. The CDR3 DNA reads TGCAGCGTTGTACTGGAAGGGGGCGGAGCTTTCTTT.

The J gene is TRBJ2-3, the V gene TRBV9; D might be TRBD1 or TRBD2, each matching 6 bases. Germline values: CDR1 SGDLS, CDR2 YYNGEE. V shed 4 bases and J shed 4 bases, with 13 bases lying between them. The CDR3 runs to 14 residues. The CDR3 loop is CASSKAGEADTQYF. CDR3 nucleotide sequence: TGTGCCAGCAGCAAGGCAGGGGAGGCAGATACGCAGTATTTT.

V usage is TRBV6-6 and J usage is TRBJ2-1; tentative D call: TRBD2 (6 bases). The CDR3 consists of 15 residues. V lost 6 bases to trimming and J lost 8 bases, with 20 bases between them. Germline V gene data show CDR1 as MNHNY and CDR2 as SVGAGI (reference sequence). The CDR3 loop is CASRNRDSLGHEQFF. The CDR3 DNA follows: TGTGCCAGCAGGAACCGGGACTCCTTAGGGCATGAGCAGTTCTTC.

The chain joins TRBV10-3 to TRBJ2-6; D remains ambiguous. CDR3 length equals 12 residues. In germline, CDR1 is ENHRY, CDR2 SYGVKD. The V gene lost 6 bases and the J gene lost 0 bases, with 0 bases spanning the gap. The DNA of the CDR3 is TGTGCCATCAGCTCTGGGGCCAACGTCCTGACTTTC. Protein product: CAISSGANVLTF.

CDR3 amino acids: CASSSPTYEQYF. CDR3 DNA: TGTGCCAGCAGTTCGCCGACCTACGAGCAGTACTTC. The V gene is TRBV6-5, the J gene TRBJ2-7; D ambiguous. The CDR3 has 12 amino acids. CDR1 MNHEY and CDR2 SVGAGI come from the germline V gene. Trimming removed 4 bases at V and 2 bases at J, with 6 bases between.

The chain recombines TRBV4-3 with TRBJ1-1; D might be TRBD1 (5 bases). Germline CDR1 reads LGHNA; CDR2 reads YSLEER. This CDR3 spans 13 amino acids. V was cut by 4 bases and J by 6 bases, with 12 bases left in between. CDR3 nucleotide sequence: TGCGCCAGCAGCCGCGAAATGGGGGCTGAAGCTTTCTTT. It encodes CASSREMGAEAFF.

The chain links TRBV7-9 to TRBJ2-3, with D uncertain. Germline V gene data show CDR1 as SEHNR and CDR2 as FQNEAQ (reference sequence). V dropped 1 base and J dropped 4 bases, with 3 bases sitting between them. There are 12 residues in the CDR3. The CDR3 sequence: CASSLVSDTQYF. CDR3 DNA: TGTGCCAGCAGCTTAGTTTCAGATACGCAGTATTTT. The full variable domain, rest sourced from reference TRBV7-9 and TRBJ2-3, is DTGVSQNPRHKITKRGQNVTFRCDPISEHNRLYWYRQTLGQGPEFLTYFQNEAQLEKSRLLSDRFSAERPKGSFSTLEIQRTEQGDSAMYLCASSLVSDTQYFGPGTRLTVL.

V gene TRBV7-2 combines with J gene TRBJ1-1, with a tentative D call TRBD1 (6 bases). Trimming removed 2 bases at V and 10 bases at J, with 14 bases between. Germline CDR1 and CDR2: SGHTA and FQGNSA. This CDR3 has 13 amino acids. CDR3 loop: CASSLYREVGAFF. CDR3 nucleotide sequence: TGTGCCAGCAGCTTATACAGGGAGGTAGGAGCTTTCTTT.

This chain uses TRBV10-2 with TRBJ2-1; no reliable D call. This CDR3 is built from 13 residues. V lost 4 bases and J lost 8, with 12 bases in between. Germline V gives CDR1 WSHSY, CDR2 SAAADI. CDR3 residues: CASSGTPQDEQFF. CDR3 DNA: TGCGCCAGCAGTGGAACTCCCCAGGATGAGCAGTTCTTC.